This TCR beta chain derives from a study of blood T cell repertoires in COVID-19. In the study overall: Acute and convalescent COVID-19 specimens originated in the United States, Italy and Spain.

The CDR3 has 15 residues. Losses at the gene ends were 2 bases for V and 3 bases for J; bases not matched to a gene: 3. Germline CDR1 and CDR2: SEHNR and FQNEAQ (reference sequence). Per the original methods: Reference gene primers were amplified, and this amplification served to estimate nucleated cell counts. Libraries were prepared by immunoSEQ multiplex PCR; TCRdb keeps only in-frame clonotypes and omits some of them. D and trimming come from the DNA, and the V and J calls and clone size come from that table. The table lists 35,000 to 40,000 clones, roughly 90% of them singletons. This rearrangement joins TRBV7-9 to TRBJ2-2, with TRBD1 identical over 7 bases. The clonotype comes from an older man with acute or convalescent COVID-19. The sequenced sample was peripheral blood. CDR3 nucleotides: TGTGCCAGCAGCTTACGACAGGGATACACCGGGGAGCTGTTTTTT. Amino acids: CASSLRQGYTGELFF.